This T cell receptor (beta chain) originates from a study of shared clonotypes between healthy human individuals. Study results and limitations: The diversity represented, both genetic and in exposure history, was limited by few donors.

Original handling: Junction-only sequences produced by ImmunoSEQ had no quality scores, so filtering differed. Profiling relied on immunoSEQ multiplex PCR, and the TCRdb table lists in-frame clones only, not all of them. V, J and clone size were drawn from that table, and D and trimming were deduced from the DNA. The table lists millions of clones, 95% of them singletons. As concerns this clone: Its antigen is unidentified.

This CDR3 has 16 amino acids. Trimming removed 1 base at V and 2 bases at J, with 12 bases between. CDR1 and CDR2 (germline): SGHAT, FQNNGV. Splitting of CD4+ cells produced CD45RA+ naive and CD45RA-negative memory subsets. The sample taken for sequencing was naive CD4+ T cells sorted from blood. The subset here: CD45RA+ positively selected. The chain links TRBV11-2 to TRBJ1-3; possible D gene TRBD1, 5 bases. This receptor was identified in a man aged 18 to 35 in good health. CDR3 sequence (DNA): TGTGCCAGCAGCTTAGGGGACCTCCGGGCTGGAAACACCATATATTTT. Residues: CASSLGDLRAGNTIYF. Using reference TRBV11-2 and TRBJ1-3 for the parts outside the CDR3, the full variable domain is EAGVAQSPRYKIIEKRQSVAFWCNPISGHATLYWYQQILGQGPKLLIQFQNNGVVDDSQLPKDRFSAERLKGVDSTLKIQPAKLEDSAVYLCASSLGDLRAGNTIYFGEGSWLTVV.